This passage covers 3 T cell receptor beta chains from one sample sequenced in a study of OX40 agonist ivuxolimab in advanced cancers. Receptors were amplified or captured by the immunoSEQ multiplex PCR assay. The immuneACCESS repertoire file appears here via TCRdb, limited to in-frame rearrangements. These files lack a portion of the clones; in checked studies, under half of the deficit traces to unresolved V genes, and the cause of the others is not known. The sample table records around 80,000 clones; roughly 82% of these occur just once. Jointly, the top ten make up 2.5% to 3% of the sample. The sequencing here drew on CD4+ or CD8+ T cells sorted from blood, taken in a trial of the OX40 agonist ivuxolimab. The receptors stem from an adult with an advanced solid tumor such as melanoma, head and neck, liver or kidney cancer.

The genes are TRBV19 and TRBJ2-2; possibly TRBD1 for D (6 bases). CDR3 length equals 17 residues. Per germline, CDR1 LNHDA and CDR2 SQIVND (reference sequence). V lost 1 base and J lost 4, with 16 bases in between. DNA for the CDR3: TGTGCCAGTAGTATAGGCGGGTACAGGGTAGGCACCGGGGAGCTGTTTTTT. Its translation is CASSIGGYRVGTGELFF.

This sequence joins TRBV4-1 and TRBJ1-4, with a possible D match to TRBD1 (5 bases). Germline CDR1 is MGHRA and CDR2 is YSYEKL. CDR3 length equals 19 residues. Trimming cost V 0 bases and J 2 bases, with 19 bases left between them. In nucleotides, the CDR3 is TGCGCCAGCAGCCAAGATCCTGGGGGGTCCTATCTCACTAATGAAAAACTGTTTTTT. This gives the protein CASSQDPGGSYLTNEKLFF.

V usage is TRBV7-2 and J usage is TRBJ2-2, with a tentative D call TRBD1 (5 bases). Trimming shortened V by 4 bases and J by 1 base, and 7 bases separated the two germline ends. Germline lookup yields CDR1 SGHTA and CDR2 FQGNSA. CDR3 size: 14 residues. CDR3 sequence (DNA): TGTGCCAGCAGCTCAGGACAGAACACCGGGGAGCTGTTTTTT. Residues: CASSSGQNTGELFF.